The rows below give T cell receptor beta chains drawn from one sample of a study of blood T cell repertoires in COVID-19. Using immunoSEQ multiplex PCR, the repertoire was profiled, and TCRdb retains in-frame clones only, with some absent. The sample lists some 300,000 clones; around 90% were seen once. Material: peripheral blood. Every receptor here comes from a woman aged 45-60 years with COVID-19, enrolled during active disease. CDR3s include the opening cysteine and the closing phenylalanine or tryptophan. Each record gives: clone size, D gene, J gene, V gene, CDR3 protein, CDR3 DNA. The D gene is left open where the match is weak. The listing skips clone size in some rows; elsewhere it reads once, few, many or a size class.

abundance: NA; d_gene: TRBD2; j_gene: TRBJ2-3; v_gene: TRBV24-1; CDR3aa: CATSGSPGTSGTDTQYF; CDR3nt: TGTGCCACCAGTGGAAGCCCCGGGACTAGCGGAACAGATACGCAGTATTTT
abundance: NA; d_gene: NA; j_gene: TRBJ2-2; v_gene: TRBV7-9; CDR3aa: CASSFTQGIGELFF; CDR3nt: TGTGCCAGCAGCTTCACCCAGGGGATCGGGGAGCTGTTTTTT
abundance: NA; d_gene: TRBD2; j_gene: TRBJ2-3; v_gene: TRBV19; CDR3aa: CASSIRASGSLTDTQYF; CDR3nt: TGTGCCAGTAGTATAAGGGCTAGCGGGAGCCTGACAGATACGCAGTATTTT
abundance: few; d_gene: NA; j_gene: TRBJ1-1; v_gene: TRBV3-1/TRBV3-2; CDR3aa: CASSQVAGYTEAFF; CDR3nt: TGTGCCAGCAGCCAAGTAGCGGGGTACACTGAAGCTTTCTTT
abundance: NA; d_gene: NA; j_gene: TRBJ2-5; v_gene: TRBV11-3; CDR3aa: CASSLDGGKGETQYF; CDR3nt: TGTGCCAGCAGCTTAGATGGCGGGAAGGGGGAGACCCAGTACTTC
abundance: NA; d_gene: NA; j_gene: TRBJ1-2; v_gene: TRBV7-8; CDR3aa: CASSLGSYGYTF; CDR3nt: TGTGCCAGCAGCTTAGGTAGCTATGGCTACACCTTC
abundance: NA; d_gene: NA; j_gene: TRBJ2-7; v_gene: TRBV25-1; CDR3aa: CASSEGASYEQYF; CDR3nt: TGTGCCAGCAGTGAAGGAGCCTCATACGAGCAGTACTTC
abundance: NA; d_gene: TRBD2; j_gene: TRBJ2-7; v_gene: TRBV4-2; CDR3aa: CASSQDPGLAGVREQYF; CDR3nt: TGTGCCAGCAGCCAAGATCCAGGACTAGCGGGAGTCCGCGAGCAGTACTTC
abundance: NA; d_gene: TRBD2; j_gene: TRBJ2-5; v_gene: TRBV9; CDR3aa: CASSKGFRTSGSETQYF; CDR3nt: TGTGCCAGCAGCAAGGGATTCCGGACTAGCGGGAGTGAGACCCAGTACTTC
abundance: NA; d_gene: TRBD1; j_gene: TRBJ1-3; v_gene: TRBV5-4; CDR3aa: CASSSWTGAGNTIYF; CDR3nt: TGTGCCAGCAGTTCGTGGACAGGGGCTGGAAACACCATATATTTT
abundance: NA; d_gene: NA; j_gene: TRBJ1-1; v_gene: TRBV6-5; CDR3aa: CASRGYMNTEAFF; CDR3nt: TGTGCCAGCCGCGGATACATGAACACTGAAGCTTTCTTT
abundance: NA; d_gene: TRBD1; j_gene: TRBJ1-1; v_gene: TRBV2; CDR3aa: CASRTRQGRNTEAFF; CDR3nt: TGTGCCAGCAGGACTAGACAGGGGCGGAACACTGAAGCTTTCTTT
abundance: NA; d_gene: NA; j_gene: TRBJ2-1; v_gene: TRBV24-1; CDR3aa: CATSDQNYNEQFF; CDR3nt: TGTGCCACCAGTGATCAAAACTACAATGAGCAGTTCTTC
abundance: NA; d_gene: NA; j_gene: TRBJ2-1; v_gene: TRBV29-1; CDR3aa: CSLSRGVNEQFF; CDR3nt: TGCAGCCTCTCCCGCGGGGTCAATGAGCAGTTCTTC
abundance: few; d_gene: TRBD2; j_gene: TRBJ2-7; v_gene: TRBV19; CDR3aa: CASSIPASPGGYEQYF; CDR3nt: TGTGCCAGTAGTATACCCGCCAGCCCGGGGGGCTACGAGCAGTACTTC
abundance: NA; d_gene: TRBD2; j_gene: TRBJ2-7; v_gene: TRBV3-1/TRBV3-2; CDR3aa: CASSQDWIGGDYEQYF; CDR3nt: TGTGCCAGCAGCCAAGATTGGATCGGGGGGGACTACGAGCAGTACTTC
abundance: NA; d_gene: TRBD2; j_gene: TRBJ2-1; v_gene: TRBV7-2; CDR3aa: CASSSKRGREQFF; CDR3nt: TGTGCCAGCAGCTCGAAGCGGGGACGGGAGCAGTTCTTC
abundance: NA; d_gene: NA; j_gene: TRBJ2-6; v_gene: TRBV27; CDR3aa: CASSLQGTGANVLTF; CDR3nt: TGTGCCAGCAGTTTACAGGGGACTGGGGCCAACGTCCTGACTTTC
abundance: NA; d_gene: TRBD1; j_gene: TRBJ1-4; v_gene: TRBV30; CDR3aa: CAWSPGQKSEKLFF; CDR3nt: TGTGCCTGGAGCCCGGGACAGAAGAGTGAAAAACTGTTTTTT
abundance: NA; d_gene: TRBD1; j_gene: TRBJ2-4; v_gene: TRBV28; CDR3aa: CASSVPGQGNIQYF; CDR3nt: TGTGCCAGCAGTGTTCCGGGACAGGGAAACATTCAGTACTTC
abundance: NA; d_gene: TRBD2; j_gene: TRBJ2-1; v_gene: TRBV24-1; CDR3aa: CATSDFASGSRDEQFF; CDR3nt: TGTGCCACCAGTGATTTCGCTAGCGGGAGTAGGGATGAGCAGTTCTTC
abundance: NA; d_gene: TRBD1; j_gene: TRBJ2-7; v_gene: TRBV24-1; CDR3aa: CATSAGQGAHEQYF; CDR3nt: TGTGCCACCAGCGCGGGACAGGGGGCCCACGAGCAGTACTTC
abundance: NA; d_gene: NA; j_gene: TRBJ2-7; v_gene: TRBV23-1; CDR3aa: CASREGVRSYEQYF; CDR3nt: TGCGCCAGCAGGGAAGGGGTTCGTTCCTACGAGCAGTACTTC
abundance: NA; d_gene: TRBD1; j_gene: TRBJ1-1; v_gene: TRBV19; CDR3aa: CASSILDRVNTEAFF; CDR3nt: TGTGCCAGTAGTATTTTGGACAGGGTGAACACTGAAGCTTTCTTT
abundance: NA; d_gene: NA; j_gene: TRBJ1-1; v_gene: TRBV6-5; CDR3aa: CASSRGGWNTEAFF; CDR3nt: TGTGCCAGCAGCCGAGGGGGATGGAACACTGAAGCTTTCTTT
abundance: NA; d_gene: TRBD1; j_gene: TRBJ2-1; v_gene: TRBV7-8; CDR3aa: CASSLRTGTYNEQFF; CDR3nt: TGTGCCAGCAGCTTACGGACAGGTACCTACAATGAGCAGTTCTTC
abundance: NA; d_gene: NA; j_gene: TRBJ2-7; v_gene: TRBV5-4; CDR3aa: CASSLDRIYEQYF; CDR3nt: TGTGCCAGCAGCCTAGACAGAATCTACGAGCAGTACTTC
abundance: few; d_gene: NA; j_gene: TRBJ2-7; v_gene: TRBV13; CDR3aa: CASNLNGQSYEQYF; CDR3nt: TGTGCCAGCAACCTTAACGGACAGTCTTACGAGCAGTACTTC
abundance: NA; d_gene: NA; j_gene: TRBJ2-1; v_gene: TRBV3-1/TRBV3-2; CDR3aa: CASSLGGLAEQFF; CDR3nt: TGTGCCAGCAGCTTAGGCGGGTTGGCTGAGCAGTTCTTC
abundance: NA; d_gene: TRBD1; j_gene: TRBJ2-3; v_gene: TRBV29-1; CDR3aa: CSGANRGPLTDTQYF; CDR3nt: TGCAGCGGGGCAAACAGGGGGCCCCTCACAGATACGCAGTATTTT
abundance: NA; d_gene: NA; j_gene: TRBJ2-6; v_gene: TRBV18; CDR3aa: CASSQLVPNSGANVLTF; CDR3nt: TGTGCCAGCTCACAACTAGTCCCCAACTCTGGGGCCAACGTCCTGACTTTC
abundance: NA; d_gene: TRBD1; j_gene: TRBJ1-2; v_gene: TRBV5-4; CDR3aa: CASSLGGSHYGYTF; CDR3nt: TGTGCCAGCAGCCTAGGGGGCAGCCACTATGGCTACACCTTC
abundance: NA; d_gene: NA; j_gene: TRBJ1-1; v_gene: TRBV19; CDR3aa: CASSAGFLTEAFF; CDR3nt: TGTGCCAGTAGTGCAGGGTTTTTAACTGAAGCTTTCTTT
abundance: NA; d_gene: NA; j_gene: TRBJ2-5; v_gene: TRBV14; CDR3aa: CASSQPRGSQETQYF; CDR3nt: TGTGCCAGCAGCCAGCCCAGGGGTTCCCAAGAGACCCAGTACTTC
abundance: NA; d_gene: TRBD1; j_gene: TRBJ1-1; v_gene: TRBV7-2; CDR3aa: CASSTRQGSNTEAFF; CDR3nt: TGTGCCAGCAGCACCCGACAGGGGTCCAACACTGAAGCTTTCTTT
abundance: NA; d_gene: NA; j_gene: TRBJ1-6; v_gene: TRBV9; CDR3aa: CASSARTLDNSPLHF; CDR3nt: TGTGCCAGCAGCGCTAGGACATTAGATAATTCACCCCTCCACTTT
abundance: NA; d_gene: TRBD2; j_gene: TRBJ2-1; v_gene: TRBV5-4; CDR3aa: CASSVSGTNNEQFF; CDR3nt: TGTGCCAGCAGCGTAAGCGGGACTAACAATGAGCAGTTCTTC
abundance: NA; d_gene: TRBD2; j_gene: TRBJ2-1; v_gene: TRBV9; CDR3aa: CASSVGRAGYNEQFF; CDR3nt: TGTGCCAGCAGCGTAGGGCGAGCGGGATACAATGAGCAGTTCTTC
abundance: NA; d_gene: TRBD2; j_gene: TRBJ2-1; v_gene: TRBV7-2; CDR3aa: CASSKTSGRWHEQFF; CDR3nt: TGTGCCAGCAGCAAGACTAGCGGGAGGTGGCATGAGCAGTTCTTC
abundance: NA; d_gene: TRBD2; j_gene: TRBJ2-1; v_gene: TRBV30; CDR3aa: CAWGLTSGNFIEQFF; CDR3nt: TGTGCCTGGGGTTTGACTAGCGGGAATTTCATTGAGCAGTTCTTC
abundance: NA; d_gene: TRBD2; j_gene: TRBJ2-3; v_gene: TRBV11-3; CDR3aa: CASSLARISGSADTQYF; CDR3nt: TGTGCCAGCAGCTTAGCCCGGATTAGCGGGAGCGCAGATACGCAGTATTTT
abundance: few; d_gene: TRBD1; j_gene: TRBJ2-3; v_gene: TRBV4-3; CDR3aa: CASSQVGTDPTDTQYF; CDR3nt: TGCGCCAGCAGCCAAGTTGGGACAGACCCCACAGATACGCAGTATTTT
abundance: NA; d_gene: TRBD2; j_gene: TRBJ2-1; v_gene: TRBV7-8; CDR3aa: CASSLHPGGPNEQFF; CDR3nt: TGTGCCAGCAGCTTACATCCGGGAGGGCCCAATGAGCAGTTCTTC
abundance: NA; d_gene: TRBD1; j_gene: TRBJ1-5; v_gene: TRBV2; CDR3aa: CASSYRGDSNQPQHF; CDR3nt: TGTGCCAGCAGTTACAGGGGAGATAGCAATCAGCCCCAGCATTTT
abundance: NA; d_gene: TRBD2; j_gene: TRBJ2-7; v_gene: TRBV27; CDR3aa: CASGLAGYEQYF; CDR3nt: TGTGCCAGTGGACTAGCGGGCTACGAGCAGTACTTC